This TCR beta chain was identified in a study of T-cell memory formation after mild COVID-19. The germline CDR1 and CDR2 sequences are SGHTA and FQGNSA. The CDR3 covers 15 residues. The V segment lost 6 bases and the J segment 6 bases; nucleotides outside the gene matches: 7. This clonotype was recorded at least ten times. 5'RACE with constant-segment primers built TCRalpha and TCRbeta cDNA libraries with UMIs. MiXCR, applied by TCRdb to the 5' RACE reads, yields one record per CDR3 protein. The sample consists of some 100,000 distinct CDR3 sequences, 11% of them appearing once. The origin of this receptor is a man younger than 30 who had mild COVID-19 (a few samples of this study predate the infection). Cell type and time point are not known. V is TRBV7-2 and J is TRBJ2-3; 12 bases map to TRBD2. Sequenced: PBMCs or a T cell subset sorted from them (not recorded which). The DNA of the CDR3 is TGTGCCAGCAGTTCCCCTAGCGGGGGGGAGGATACGCAGTATTTT. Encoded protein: CASSSPSGGEDTQYF.